One T cell receptor beta chain is described in this entry. Its antigen is not identified. These data come from a study of persistence of HIV-infected CD4 T cells. The wider study: CD4+ T cells responding to CMV or HIV-1 Gag were isolated.

There are 13 residues in the CDR3. Germline loops: CDR1 LNHDA, CDR2 SQIVND (reference sequence). The V and J ends lost 6 bases and 9 bases respectively, with 12 bases between them. The stimulus was an HIV-1 Gag 15-mer peptide pool, around 1.1 ug/peptide/mL. CD40L/CD69 double-negative CD45RO-high memory CD4+ T cells were collected. Inclusion required CMV-positive serology and CD4+ counts above 400 cells/uL. Before stimulation, PBMCs underwent CD8+ T cell depletion. CD8-depleted PBMCs were stimulated 18 hours with anti-CD28/CD49d costimulation, CD40-blocking antibody and enfuvirtide. The libraries were made with immunoSEQ version 4 in survey mode. The assay was immunoSEQ multiplex PCR, and TCRdb's table has in-frame clones only and misses some. The sample holds 30,000 to 35,000 clones, about four fifths seen once.

This chain uses TRBV19 with TRBJ1-6; D may be TRBD1 (5 bases). This clonotype originated in an adult woman with HIV who was CMV-seropositive. The source material was CD4+ T cells sorted from PBMCs after approximately 18-hour stimulation, sampled from a patient who received antiretroviral therapy. Here the CDR3 DNA reads TGTGCCAGTAGGCAAGGGGTAGGTTCACCCCTCCACTTT. Protein product: CASRQGVGSPLHF.